These 13 T cell receptor beta chains share one sample of origin, sequenced in a study of cytomegalovirus exposure and HLA in healthy donors. The PCR had 60 Vbeta and 13 Jbeta primers. Assay: immunoSEQ multiplex PCR; the TCRdb copy retains only in-frame clones and omits some. The profile covers about 190,000 clones, with about 77% appearing a single time and less than 2.5% taken by the ten largest. The sequencing input was PBMCs. The receptor source for this set is a woman aged 30 to 39 in good health and CMV-seropositive.

This clone appeared a few times. The chain is built from TRBV18 and TRBJ2-7; 10 positions agree with TRBD1. Germline CDR1 is KGHSH and CDR2 is LQKENI. Trimming cost V 0 bases and J 4 bases; bases outside gene matches: 3. The CDR3 is 15 amino acids. Here the CDR3 DNA reads TGTGCCAGCTCACCACCGGGACAGGGGCTGTACGAGCAGTACTTC. This codes for CASSPPGQGLYEQYF.

The chain links TRBV4-1 to TRBJ2-4; perhaps TRBD1 as D (6 bases). This CDR3 region has 19 residues. Trimming stripped 1 base from V and 0 bases from J, with 19 bases between. Germline CDR1 is MGHRA and CDR2 is YSYEKL. CDR3 protein: CASSQGILKQGTAKNIQYF. The CDR3 nucleotides are TGCGCCAGCAGCCAAGGAATTCTTAAACAGGGAACAGCCAAAAACATTCAGTACTTC.

The gene calls are TRBV19 and TRBJ2-7; 10 positions match TRBD2. CDR1 is LNHDA, CDR2 SQIVND, per germline (reference sequence). V trimming: 0 bases; J trimming: 2 bases; junction bases outside the gene matches: 10. The CDR3 sequence is 18 residues long. The DNA for the CDR3 is TGTGCCAGTAGTATAGAATTTGCTAGCGGGAGACCGCCCTACGAGCAGTACTTC. Translation gives CASSIEFASGRPPYEQYF.

This clone was recorded only once. The chain recombines TRBV6-1 with TRBJ2-1, with TRBD2 matching 10 bases. Germline CDR1 reads MNHNS; CDR2 reads SASEGT. The CDR3 has 15 residues. J gave up 6 bases and V 8 bases, and 10 bases lay outside the gene matches. In DNA form, the CDR3 reads TGTGCCAGCCAACCCCTGGGACTAGCGTCCAATGAGCAGTTCTTC. Its translation is CASQPLGLASNEQFF.

This clone was recorded a few times. The V and J genes are TRBV15 and TRBJ2-5; 9 nucleotides match TRBD2. Germline CDR1 is LNHNV and CDR2 is YYDKDF (reference sequence). After removal of 1 base from V and 3 bases from J, the junction contained 0 bases not matched to a gene. CDR3 length equals 14 residues. CDR3 nucleotide sequence: TGTGCCACCAGCAGAGGACTAGCGGAAGAGACCCAGTACTTC. Residues: CATSRGLAEETQYF.

The rearrangement joins TRBV10-3 to TRBJ2-7; tentatively, D is TRBD1 (5 bases). CDR1 is ENHRY, CDR2 SYGVKD, per germline. The V gene lost 5 bases and the J gene lost 2 bases, with 13 bases spanning the gap. The CDR3 extends over 14 amino acids. DNA of the CDR3: TGTGCCATCAGTCAGACAGCTTCTCCCTACGAGCAGTACTTC. As protein: CAISQTASPYEQYF.

The rearrangement uses TRBV30 and TRBJ2-2, with D possibly being TRBD2 (6 bases). The CDR3 consists of 13 residues. Trimming took 2 bases from V and 7 from J, leaving 11 bases between them. The germline gives CDR1 GTSNPN, CDR2 SVGIG (reference sequence). DNA for the CDR3: TGTGCCTGGAGTCTAGCGCTGGGCGGGGAGCTGTTTTTT. It is translated as CAWSLALGGELFF. The full variable domain, its missing parts supplied by reference TRBV30 and TRBJ2-2, is SQTIHQWPATLVQPVGSPLSLECTVEGTSNPNLYWYRQAAGRGLQLLFYSVGIGQISSEVPQNLSASRPQDRQFILSSKKLLLSDSGFYLCAWSLALGGELFFGEGSRLTVL.

The count of this clone is one. The rearrangement joins TRBV28 to TRBJ2-7; TRBD1 matches 10 bases. The CDR3 runs to 19 residues. The germline gives CDR1 MDHEN, CDR2 SYDVKM. Trimming took 2 bases from V and 3 from J; bases not matched to a gene: 16. The CDR3 bases are TGTGCCAGCAGTTTAATAGGACAGGGGGATCATATCCTACTCTACGAGCAGTACTTC. This encodes CASSLIGQGDHILLYEQYF.

This clone was detected only a few times. V gene TRBV4-3 combines with J gene TRBJ1-3, with 7 bases identical to TRBD1. CDR3 length: 17 residues. CDR1 is LGHNA and CDR2 is YSLEER in the germline V gene. With V trimmed by 1 base and J by 2 bases, 8 bases remained unmatched. The CDR3 region is CASSQGLPGQTGNTIYF. The CDR3 coding sequence is TGCGCCAGCAGCCAAGGATTGCCGGGACAGACTGGAAACACCATATATTTT.

This chain links TRBV7-9 with TRBJ2-7; 7 nucleotides line up with TRBD2. This CDR3 is built from 14 residues. After removal of 5 bases from V and 4 bases from J, the junction contained 8 bases not matched to a gene. Germline CDR1 and CDR2: SEHNR and FQNEAQ (reference sequence). The CDR3, as DNA: TGTGCCAGCAGCCGGGGCGGGGGAGCGTACGAGCAGTACTTC. It specifies CASSRGGGAYEQYF.

In its sample, this clone was seen a few times. The V and J genes are TRBV2 and TRBJ2-3; 10 bases are a match to TRBD2. Germline lookup yields CDR1 SNHLY and CDR2 FYNNEI. The V gene end was trimmed by 0 bases and the J gene end by 6 bases; junction bases not matched to a gene: 6. This CDR3 is built from 16 residues. The CDR3 region is CASSEAKREGGDTQYF. The CDR3 bases are TGTGCCAGCAGTGAAGCTAAGCGGGAGGGGGGGGATACGCAGTATTTT.

This clone was observed many times. The CDR3 nucleotides are TGTGCCAGCAGTGGGGAGCGGGAGAGGAACATTCAGTACTTC. Translated: CASSGERERNIQYF. The rearrangement uses TRBV2 and TRBJ2-4, with 8 bases lining up with TRBD2. V shed 4 bases, J shed 7 bases, and the junction held 6 bases outside the gene matches. The CDR3 runs 14 residues. Germline CDR1 reads SNHLY; CDR2 reads FYNNEI.

V is TRBV28 and J is TRBJ1-4; D unclear. Germline loops: CDR1 MDHEN, CDR2 SYDVKM. The ends were cut back, 5 bases at V and 10 bases at J, with 17 bases in the middle. The CDR3 is 14 residues long. This chain's CDR3 is CASSEDPDSGKLFF. The CDR3 DNA reads as TGTGCCAGCAGTGAGGATCCTGATTCCGGAAAACTGTTTTTT.